What follows are 4 T cell receptor beta chains derived from one specimen sequenced in a study of T cells in localized non-small cell lung cancer. Profiled with immunoSEQ multiplex PCR; TCRdb holds only in-frame clones, not every one. Altogether approximately 4,000 clones are present, approximately 31% being singletons, with the ten largest covering around 10%. Sequencing was performed on normal lung tissue next to the tumor, taken before any cancer treatment. These receptors were obtained from a male donor aged 60 or older with stage III lung adenocarcinoma.

In nucleotides, the CDR3 is TGTGCCAGCAATTACTCACAAGAGACCCAGTACTTC. Translating gives CASNYSQETQYF. The chain uses TRBV12-5 and TRBJ2-5; D unclear. This CDR3 is built from 12 residues. Germline values: CDR1 LGHNT, CDR2 FRNRAP.

V and J are TRBV28 and TRBJ2-1; D tentatively reads TRBD1 or TRBD2 (5 bases each). The CDR3 sequence is 12 residues long. Germline-derived CDR1 and CDR2 are MDHEN and SYDVKM. V was shortened by 8 bases and J by 5 bases, with 10 bases between the two germline ends. CDR3 nucleotide sequence: TGTGCCAGCGGGGACCTCCACAATGAGCAGTTCTTC. This encodes CASGDLHNEQFF.

V gene TRBV28 combines with J gene TRBJ2-3, with TRBD1 matching over 10 bases. CDR3 length equals 15 residues. From germline, CDR1 is MDHEN and CDR2 SYDVKM. The ends lost 6 bases at V and 10 bases at J; junction bases unmatched: 13. CDR3: CASSPSGTGESSQYF. In nucleotides, the CDR3 is TGTGCCAGCAGCCCTTCCGGGACAGGGGAGTCGTCGCAGTATTTT.

The J gene is TRBJ2-2, the V gene TRBV10-1; no reliable D call. This CDR3 region has 12 residues. Germline values: CDR1 WNHNN, CDR2 SYGVQD (reference sequence). V lost 6 bases, J lost 5 bases, and 7 bases lay in between. The CDR3 DNA is TGCGCCAGCAGCATCGCAACCGGGGAGCTGTTTTTT. It is translated as CASSIATGELFF.